Listed below are T cell receptor beta chains from one sample, sequenced in a study of blood T cell repertoires in COVID-19. Data came from immunoSEQ multiplex PCR; TCRdb stores just in-frame clones and leaves some out. The sample includes a few hundred thousand clones, approximately 89% seen only once; the top ten take over 7.5%. Sequences were obtained from peripheral blood. These receptors were collected from a man in his forties who had recovered from COVID-19. CDR3s include the opening cysteine and the closing phenylalanine or tryptophan. The order of the fields is D gene, V gene, J gene, clone size, CDR3 protein, CDR3 DNA. D genes are given only for firm matches. Size values are once, few and many counts, or a class for expanded clones, and some rows have none.

>-|TRBV14|TRBJ1-4|once
CASSQAGTSFTKLFF
TGTGCCAGCAGCCAAGCGGGGACATCGTTTACAAAACTGTTTTTT
>-|TRBV4-3|TRBJ2-2|-
CASSQDSVTGELFF
TGCGCCAGCAGCCAAGACTCAGTAACCGGGGAGCTGTTTTTT
>-|TRBV7-2|TRBJ2-2|-
CASSLGQGRTGELFF
TGTGCCAGCAGCTTAGGGCAGGGCCGCACCGGGGAGCTGTTTTTT
>-|TRBV9|TRBJ1-6|-
CASSPPGWPGGNSPLHF
TGTGCCAGCAGCCCCCCTGGGTGGCCGGGAGGTAATTCACCCCTCCACTTT
>TRBD1|TRBV4-2|TRBJ1-4|-
CASSQETGVNEKLFF
TGTGCCAGCAGCCAAGAGACAGGGGTCAATGAAAAACTGTTTTTT
>TRBD1|TRBV30|TRBJ1-2|-
CAWSGQGGFYGYTF
TGTGCCTGGAGTGGTCAGGGGGGTTTCTATGGCTACACCTTC
>TRBD1|TRBV6-1|TRBJ2-1|-
CASSELRDRDQFF
TGTGCCAGCAGTGAACTGAGGGACAGGGATCAGTTCTTC
>-|TRBV11-3|TRBJ2-2|-
CASGLRSGELFF
TGTGCCAGCGGCCTTCGTTCTGGGGAGCTGTTTTTT
>TRBD2|TRBV9|TRBJ2-1|-
CASSVLLAAYNEQFF
TGTGCCAGCAGCGTATTACTAGCGGCCTACAATGAGCAGTTCTTC
>-|TRBV7-9|TRBJ1-1|-
CASSLGGHTEAFF
TGTGCCAGCAGCTTAGGGGGGCACACTGAAGCTTTCTTT
>TRBD1|TRBV5-6|TRBJ2-7|-
CASSLLGTGSYEQYF
TGTGCCAGCAGCTTGCTAGGGACAGGTTCCTACGAGCAGTACTTC
>-|TRBV27|TRBJ2-2|-
CASTDGLGELFF
TGTGCCAGCACCGACGGGTTGGGGGAGCTGTTTTTT
>TRBD2|TRBV7-6|TRBJ2-7|-
CASSLGTSGGGSEQYF
TGTGCCAGCAGCCTGGGGACTAGCGGTGGAGGGTCCGAGCAGTACTTC
>TRBD2|TRBV19|TRBJ2-7|once
CACTWEGVSYEQYF
TGTGCCTGTACATGGGAGGGAGTCTCCTACGAGCAGTACTTC
>-|TRBV6-2/TRBV6-3|TRBJ2-7|-
CASSYGREQYF
TGTGCCAGCAGTTATGGGCGCGAGCAGTACTTC
>TRBD2|TRBV19|TRBJ2-1|-
CASSSGWMREFEQFF
TGTGCCAGTAGTTCCGGGTGGATGCGGGAGTTTGAGCAGTTCTTC
>-|TRBV6-5|TRBJ1-6|-
CASSYSSPSPLHF
TGTGCCAGCAGTTACTCAAGCCCTTCACCCCTCCACTTT
>-|TRBV4-2|TRBJ2-2|-
CASSQDADANTGELFF
TGTGCCAGCAGCCAAGATGCGGATGCGAACACCGGGGAGCTGTTTTTT
>TRBD1|TRBV6-1|TRBJ1-2|-
CASSEQGALDGYTF
TGTGCCAGCAGTGAGCAGGGGGCTCTGGATGGCTACACCTTC
>-|TRBV20-1|TRBJ2-7|-
CSASPLIRDSAYEQYF
TGCAGTGCTAGTCCTTTGATACGGGACTCAGCCTACGAGCAGTACTTC
>-|TRBV7-2|TRBJ1-3|-
CASSEGVSGNTIYF
TGTGCCAGCAGCGAGGGTGTCTCTGGAAACACCATATATTTT
>TRBD2|TRBV4-2|TRBJ2-5|-
CASSSPQGLAEQETQYF
TGTGCCAGCAGCTCCCCCCAGGGACTAGCGGAACAAGAGACCCAGTACTTC
>-|TRBV5-4|TRBJ2-7|-
CASRAEPRYEQYF
TGTGCCAGCAGGGCGGAGCCCCGATACGAGCAGTACTTC